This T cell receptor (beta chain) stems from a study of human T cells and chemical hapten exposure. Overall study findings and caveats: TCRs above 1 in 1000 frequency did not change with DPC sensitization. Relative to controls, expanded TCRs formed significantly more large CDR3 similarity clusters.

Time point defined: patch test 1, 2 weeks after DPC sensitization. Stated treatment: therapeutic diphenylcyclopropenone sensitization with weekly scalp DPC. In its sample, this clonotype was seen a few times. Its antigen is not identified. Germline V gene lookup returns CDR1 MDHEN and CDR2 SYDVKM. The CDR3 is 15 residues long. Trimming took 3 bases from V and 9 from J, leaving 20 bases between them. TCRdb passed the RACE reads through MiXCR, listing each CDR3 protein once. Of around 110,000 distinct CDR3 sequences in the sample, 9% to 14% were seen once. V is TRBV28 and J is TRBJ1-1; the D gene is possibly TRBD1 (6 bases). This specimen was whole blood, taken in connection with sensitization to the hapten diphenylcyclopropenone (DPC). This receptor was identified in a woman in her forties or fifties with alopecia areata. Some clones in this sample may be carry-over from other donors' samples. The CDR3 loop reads CASSFRLGGWSKAFF. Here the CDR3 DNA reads TGTGCCAGCAGTTTCCGGTTGGGGGGCTGGAGTAAAGCTTTCTTT.